This TCR beta chain was profiled in a study of T cell clones after liver transplantation. Study background: Post-transplant blood was tracked for graft-donor-reactive T cell clones identified in a pre-transplant mixed lymphocyte reaction.

The study, taken as a whole, reports: In a couple of subjects, few donor cells limited the measurable donor-reactive repertoire.

For this clone: Its antigen is not identified.

Here immunoSEQ multiplex PCR was the method, and the copy in TCRdb shows in-frame clones only, minus some. The sample lists tens of thousands of clones; over 65% were seen once. The V end was cut by 1 base, the J end by 4 bases, with 2 bases between. The CDR3 consists of 12 residues. Per the germline V gene, CDR1 is SEHNR and CDR2 is FQNEAQ (reference sequence). Specimen: CD4+ T cells from blood, collected at the 22-month timepoint. This chain joins TRBV7-9 and TRBJ1-3, with D uncertain. This TCR was sampled from a human patient who received a liver transplant. Among the T cells, some may be from the graft donor. CDR3 loop: CASSLGGNTIYF. The CDR3 nucleotides read TGTGCCAGCAGCTTAGGAGGAAACACCATATATTTT. The complete variable domain, with remaining parts taken from reference TRBV7-9 and TRBJ1-3, reads DTGVSQNPRHKITKRGQNVTFRCDPISEHNRLYWYRQTLGQGPEFLTYFQNEAQLEKSRLLSDRFSAERPKGSFSTLEIQRTEQGDSAMYLCASSLGGNTIYFGEGSWLTVV.